What follows are 12 T cell receptor beta chains derived from one specimen sequenced in a study of cytomegalovirus exposure and HLA in healthy donors. Vbeta (60) and Jbeta (13) primers were used in the PCR. Only in-frame clones appear in the TCRdb table, and some are missing; sequencing was by immunoSEQ multiplex PCR. The sample gives 70,000 or so clones, around 86% of which show up once; roughly 2% is in the top ten. Material for sequencing was PBMCs. The receptors originated from a woman aged 25 to 39 in good health and CMV-seronegative.

The V call is TRBV6-5, the J call TRBJ2-7, with TRBD1 as a possible D gene (5 bases). The CDR3 extends over 13 amino acids. Trimming left V 2 bases short and J 5 bases short, with 10 bases between. Germline loops: CDR1 MNHEY, CDR2 SVGAGI. CDR3 sequence (DNA): TGTGCCAGCAGTTACGCTCAGGGAAACGAGCAGTACTTC. This encodes CASSYAQGNEQYF.

The CDR3 is CASSEAHRVRDTQYF. CDR3 DNA: TGTGCCAGCAGTGAAGCGCACAGGGTCCGCGATACGCAGTATTTT. This chain uses TRBV6-1 with TRBJ2-3; D perhaps matches TRBD1 (6 bases). Germline-derived CDR1 and CDR2 are MNHNS and SASEGT. V was pared by 0 bases and J by 6 bases, with 13 bases between. The CDR3 contains 15 residues.

The chain joins TRBV4-2 to TRBJ2-4; 10 bases map to TRBD2. V lost 0 bases to trimming and J lost 6 bases; unmatched junction nucleotides: 5. CDR3 length: 16 amino acids. Germline lookup yields CDR1 LGHNA and CDR2 YNFKEQ. Here the CDR3 reads CASSQDVRTSGNIQYF. DNA of the CDR3: TGTGCCAGCAGCCAAGATGTCCGGACTAGCGGAAACATTCAGTACTTC.

The chain joins TRBV5-6 to TRBJ2-7, with 8 bases aligning to TRBD2. The CDR3 totals 16 residues. V shed 1 base, J shed 5 bases, and the junction held 11 bases outside the gene matches. In germline, CDR1 is SGHDT, CDR2 YYEEEE. The DNA for the CDR3 is TGTGCCAGCAGCTTGTTAGACAGACTAGCGAGAGACGAGCAGTACTTC. This gives the protein CASSLLDRLARDEQYF.

The chain employs TRBV7-9 and TRBJ2-6; 7 nucleotides agree with TRBD2. Germline V CDR1 and CDR2: SEHNR, FQNEAQ (reference sequence). This CDR3 is built from 19 residues. V lost 9 bases, J lost 0 bases, and 17 bases stayed unmatched. The CDR3 DNA reads as TGTGCCAGTTTAGTGGGGAGGGGAGGAAAAAGCTCTGGGGCCAACGTCCTGACTTTC. This sequence encodes CASLVGRGGKSSGANVLTF.

The rearrangement links TRBV2 to TRBJ1-1, with 7 positions matching TRBD1. Germline CDR1 reads SNHLY; CDR2 reads FYNNEI. The V gene end was trimmed by 3 bases and the J gene end by 0 bases; junction bases not matched to a gene: 7. The CDR3 spans 16 residues. The CDR3 nucleotides read TGTGCCAGCAGTGAGAGGGGGCTGGGGATGAACACTGAAGCTTTCTTT. This encodes CASSERGLGMNTEAFF.

The V call is TRBV13, the J call TRBJ1-4; TRBD1 matches at 7 bases. Trimming took 5 bases from V and 0 from J; bases not matched to a gene: 6. The CDR3 length is 16 residues. Germline V gene lookup returns CDR1 PRHDT and CDR2 FYEKMQ (reference sequence). In DNA, the CDR3 is TGTGCCAGCAGCCGTGACAGGGCCTCAACTAATGAAAAACTGTTTTTT. As protein: CASSRDRASTNEKLFF.

This clone was found once. This chain connects TRBV2 to TRBJ2-7; a possible D gene is TRBD2 (7 bases). CDR1 is SNHLY, CDR2 FYNNEI, per germline. Trimming pared 4 bases from V and 4 bases from J, leaving 14 bases between. The CDR3 is 14 residues long. The CDR3 loop is CASSVGRGGYEQYF. CDR3 DNA: TGTGCCAGCAGTGTAGGCAGGGGAGGGTACGAGCAGTACTTC.

Notes on this clone: The junction differs from germline at one of its ends, possibly a read error. The V gene is TRBV7-9, the J gene TRBJ1-1; unclear D gene. This CDR3 has 14 residues. Germline V gene lookup returns CDR1 SEHNR and CDR2 FQNEAQ (reference sequence). The CDR3 here is CSSSLEILNTEAFF. The CDR3 DNA reads as TGTTCCAGCAGCTTAGAGATACTTAACACTGAAGCTTTCTTT.

This sequence joins TRBV19 and TRBJ1-4; D unclear. Germline V gene lookup returns CDR1 LNHDA and CDR2 SQIVND (reference sequence). Between the trimmed V and J ends, which lost 4 bases and 8 bases, there was a span of 14 bases. The CDR3 runs 14 residues. The DNA for the CDR3 is TGTGCCAGTAGTACGACGGAGGCGGTCGAAAAACTGTTTTTT. Amino acid sequence: CASSTTEAVEKLFF.

The V call is TRBV7-8, the J call TRBJ2-5, with 8 positions matching TRBD2. CDR1 and CDR2 from the germline V gene are SGHVS and FQNEAQ. The CDR3 is made up of 14 amino acids. V lost 3 bases, J lost 4 bases, and 4 bases stayed unmatched. The CDR3 loop reads CASSFRAGVETQYF. Here the CDR3 DNA reads TGTGCCAGCAGCTTCCGAGCGGGAGTAGAGACCCAGTACTTC. The full variable domain, in which reference TRBV7-8 and TRBJ2-5 provide the parts outside the CDR3, is GAGVSQSPRYKVAKRGQDVALRCDPISGHVSLFWYQQALGQGPEFLTYFQNEAQLDKSGLPSDRFFAERPEGSVSTLKIQRTQQEDSAVYLCASSFRAGVETQYFGPGTRLLVL.

This clone has just a few counts. This chain joins TRBV5-6 and TRBJ1-3; TRBD1 agrees at 9 bases. Trimming at V came to 4 bases and at J to 2 bases, leaving 7 bases not matched to a gene. CDR3 size: 16 residues. Per germline, CDR1 SGHDT and CDR2 YYEEEE. In DNA, the CDR3 is TGTGCCAGCAGCCACAGACGGACAGGGGCTGGAAACACCATATATTTT. Translated, it gives CASSHRRTGAGNTIYF.